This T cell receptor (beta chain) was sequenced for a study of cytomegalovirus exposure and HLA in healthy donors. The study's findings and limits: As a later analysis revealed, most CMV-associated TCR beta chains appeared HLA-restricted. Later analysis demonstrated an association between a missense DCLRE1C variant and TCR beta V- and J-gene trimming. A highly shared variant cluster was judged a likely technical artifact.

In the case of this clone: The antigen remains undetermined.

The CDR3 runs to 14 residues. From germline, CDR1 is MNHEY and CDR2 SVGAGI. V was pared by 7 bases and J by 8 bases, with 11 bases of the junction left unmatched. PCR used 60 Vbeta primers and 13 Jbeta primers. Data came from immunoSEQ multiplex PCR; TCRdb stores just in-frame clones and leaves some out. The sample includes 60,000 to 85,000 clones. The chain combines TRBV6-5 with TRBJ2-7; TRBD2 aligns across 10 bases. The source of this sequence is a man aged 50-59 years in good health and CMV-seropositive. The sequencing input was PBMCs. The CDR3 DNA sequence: TGTGCCAGCAATAGCGGGAGGACGCCTTTGAAGCAGTACTTC. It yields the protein CASNSGRTPLKQYF.